This paragraph covers one T cell receptor (beta chain) sequence. Trimming removed 0 bases from V and 9 bases from J, with 12 bases in between. Germline CDR1 and CDR2: LGHDT and YNNKEL (reference sequence). This CDR3 has 14 amino acids. In the original analysis: Estimates of nucleated cell counts were drawn from the amplification of reference gene primers. Profiled with immunoSEQ multiplex PCR; TCRdb holds only in-frame clones, not every one. V, J and clone size are those of that table, while D and trimming were read from the DNA. The sample records 220,000 or so clones, 75% to 85% being singletons. Recruited during active infection, patients (from Seattle) were subsequently followed longitudinally. The data were obtained in a study of blood T cell repertoires in COVID-19. Study information: COVID-19 samples, acute and convalescent, were from the United States, Italy and Spain. T cells, B-cell-depleted T cells, or PBMCs provided the cDNA or gDNA that served as material.

Sequencing was done on a sample of peripheral blood. The chain combines TRBV3-1 (or the pseudogene TRBV3-2) with TRBJ1-5; D call uncertain. This receptor was taken from a woman of 80 years or more with COVID-19, enrolled during active disease. In DNA, the CDR3 is TGTGCCAGCAGCCAAGATCCGGGGATCACGCCCCAGCATTTT. This encodes CASSQDPGITPQHF.